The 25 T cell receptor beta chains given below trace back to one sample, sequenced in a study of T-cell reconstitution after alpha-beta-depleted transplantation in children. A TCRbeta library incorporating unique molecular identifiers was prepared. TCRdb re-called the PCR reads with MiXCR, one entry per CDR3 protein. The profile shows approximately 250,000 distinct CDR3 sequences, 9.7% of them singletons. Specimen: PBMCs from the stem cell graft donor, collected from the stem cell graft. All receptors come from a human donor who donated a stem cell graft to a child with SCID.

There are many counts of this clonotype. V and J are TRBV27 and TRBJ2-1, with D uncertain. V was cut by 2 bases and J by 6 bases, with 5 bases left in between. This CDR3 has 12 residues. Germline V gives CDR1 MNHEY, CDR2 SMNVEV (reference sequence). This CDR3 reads CASSLMGNEQFF. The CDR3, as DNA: TGTGCCAGCAGTTTAATGGGCAATGAGCAGTTCTTC.

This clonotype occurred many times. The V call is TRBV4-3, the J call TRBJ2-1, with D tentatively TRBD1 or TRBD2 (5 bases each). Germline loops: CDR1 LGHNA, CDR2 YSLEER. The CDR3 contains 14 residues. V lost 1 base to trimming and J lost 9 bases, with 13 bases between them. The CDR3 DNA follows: TGCGCCAGCAGCCAAGGACTGGGGGATCCTGAGCAGTTCTTC. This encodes CASSQGLGDPEQFF.

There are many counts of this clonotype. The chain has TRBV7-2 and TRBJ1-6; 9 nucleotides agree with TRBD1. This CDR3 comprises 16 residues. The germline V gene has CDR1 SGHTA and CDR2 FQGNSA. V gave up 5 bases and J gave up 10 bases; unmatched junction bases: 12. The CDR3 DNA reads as TGTGCCAGCAGCCCCACTTGGACAGGGGCAGGCTCACCCCTCCACTTT. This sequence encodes CASSPTWTGAGSPLHF.

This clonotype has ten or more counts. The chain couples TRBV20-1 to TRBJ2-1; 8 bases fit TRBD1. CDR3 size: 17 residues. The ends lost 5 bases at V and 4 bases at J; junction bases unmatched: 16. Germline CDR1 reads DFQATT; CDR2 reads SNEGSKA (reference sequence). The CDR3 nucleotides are TGCAGTGCTGGGGAACTCCGGGACAGGAGACTATACAATGAGCAGTTCTTC. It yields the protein CSAGELRDRRLYNEQFF.

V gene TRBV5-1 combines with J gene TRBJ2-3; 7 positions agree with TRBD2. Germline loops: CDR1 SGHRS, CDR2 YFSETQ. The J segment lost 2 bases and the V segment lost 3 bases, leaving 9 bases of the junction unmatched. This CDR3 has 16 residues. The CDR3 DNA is TGCGCCAGCAGCTCGATACTAAGCGGGGACACAGATACGCAGTATTTT. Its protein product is CASSSILSGDTDTQYF.

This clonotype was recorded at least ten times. DNA of the CDR3: TGTGCCAGCAGTTTGGCCGTGGAACTGAACACTGAAGCTTTCTTT. Translating it yields CASSLAVELNTEAFF. V and J are TRBV12-3 or TRBV12-4 and TRBJ1-1; D is undetermined. Trimming stripped 3 bases from V and 0 bases from J, with 11 bases between. The CDR3 totals 15 residues.

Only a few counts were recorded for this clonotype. The CDR3 protein is CASSPQGVSEAFF. The CDR3 DNA reads TGTGCCAGCAGTCCCCAGGGGGTGTCTGAAGCTTTCTTT. This sequence joins TRBV12-3 or TRBV12-4 and TRBJ1-1, with 7 bases fitting TRBD1. The CDR3 is made up of 13 amino acids. With V trimmed by 5 bases and J by 6 bases, 6 bases remained unmatched.

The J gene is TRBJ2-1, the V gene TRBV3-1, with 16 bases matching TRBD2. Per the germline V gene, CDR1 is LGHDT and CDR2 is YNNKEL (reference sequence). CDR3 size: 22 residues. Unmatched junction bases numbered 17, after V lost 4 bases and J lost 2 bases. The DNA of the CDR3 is TGTGCCAGCAGCCGGATAGGGACTAGCGGGGGGGCCTCGTGGTCCCCCTACAATGAGCAGTTCTTC. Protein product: CASSRIGTSGGASWSPYNEQFF.

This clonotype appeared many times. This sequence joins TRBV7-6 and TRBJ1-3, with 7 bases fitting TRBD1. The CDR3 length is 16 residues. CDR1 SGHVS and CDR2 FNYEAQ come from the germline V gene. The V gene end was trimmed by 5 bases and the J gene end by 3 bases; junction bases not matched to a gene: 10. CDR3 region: CASSRGLWDSGNTIYF. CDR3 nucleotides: TGTGCCAGCAGCCGTGGTTTGTGGGACAGTGGAAACACCATATATTTT.

The CDR3 sequence is CASSYTGTYEQYF. The CDR3, as DNA: TGTGCCAGCAGCTACACGGGGACCTACGAGCAGTACTTC. The J gene is TRBJ2-7, the V gene TRBV5-5; the D gene is possibly TRBD2 (5 bases). The CDR3 totals 13 residues. Trimming left V 3 bases short and J 2 bases short, with 9 bases between. Looked up from germline, CDR1 is SGHKS and CDR2 is YYEKEE (reference sequence).

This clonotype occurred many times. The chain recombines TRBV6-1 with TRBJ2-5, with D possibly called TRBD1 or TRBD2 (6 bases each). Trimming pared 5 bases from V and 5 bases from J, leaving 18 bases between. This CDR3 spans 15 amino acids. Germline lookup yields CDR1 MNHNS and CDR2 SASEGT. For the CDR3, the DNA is TGTGCCAGCAGTAGACCTCCTCGGGGGCGGGAGACCCAGTACTTC. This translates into CASSRPPRGRETQYF.

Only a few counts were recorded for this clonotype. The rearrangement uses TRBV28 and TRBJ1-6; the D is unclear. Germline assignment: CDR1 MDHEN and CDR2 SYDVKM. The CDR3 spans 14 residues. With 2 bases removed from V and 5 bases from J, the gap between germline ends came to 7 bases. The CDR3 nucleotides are TGTGCCAGCAGTTTAAGGACCAATAATTCACCCCTCCACTTT. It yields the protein CASSLRTNNSPLHF.

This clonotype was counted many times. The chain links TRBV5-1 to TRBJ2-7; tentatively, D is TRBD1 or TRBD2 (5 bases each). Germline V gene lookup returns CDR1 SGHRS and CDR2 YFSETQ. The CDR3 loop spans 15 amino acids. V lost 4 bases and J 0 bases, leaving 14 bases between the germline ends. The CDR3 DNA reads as TGCGCCAGCAGCATCGGGACGTATAGCTCCTACGAGCAGTACTTC. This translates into CASSIGTYSSYEQYF.

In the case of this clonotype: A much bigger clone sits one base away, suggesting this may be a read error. The CDR3 sequence: CASGSGPVTEAFF. The CDR3 DNA sequence: TGTGCCAGCGGTTCCGGGCCGGTAACTGAAGCTTTCTTT. The J gene is TRBJ1-1, the V gene TRBV27; D gene uncertain. The length of the CDR3 is 13 residues. V shed 8 bases and J shed 5 bases, with 15 bases lying between them. Germline V gives CDR1 MNHEY, CDR2 SMNVEV (reference sequence).

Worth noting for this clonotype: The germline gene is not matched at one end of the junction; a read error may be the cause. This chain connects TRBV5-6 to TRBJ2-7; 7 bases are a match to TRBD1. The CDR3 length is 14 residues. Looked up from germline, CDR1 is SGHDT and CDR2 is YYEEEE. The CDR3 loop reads CASRLGQLTYEQYF. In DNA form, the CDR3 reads TGTGCCAGCAGGTTGGGACAGCTTACCTACGAGCAGTACTTC.

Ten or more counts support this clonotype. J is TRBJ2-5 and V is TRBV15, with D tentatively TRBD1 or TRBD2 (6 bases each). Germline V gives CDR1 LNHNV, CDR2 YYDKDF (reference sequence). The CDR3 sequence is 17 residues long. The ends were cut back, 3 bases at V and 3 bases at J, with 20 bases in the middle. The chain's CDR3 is CATSRGAGLESEETQYF. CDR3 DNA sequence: TGTGCCACCAGCAGGGGGGCGGGATTAGAATCTGAAGAGACCCAGTACTTC.

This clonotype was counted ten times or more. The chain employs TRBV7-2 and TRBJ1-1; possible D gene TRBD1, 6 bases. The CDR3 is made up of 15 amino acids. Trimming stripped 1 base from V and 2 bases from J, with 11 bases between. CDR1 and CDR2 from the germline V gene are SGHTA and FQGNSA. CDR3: CASSLDGQPNTEAFF. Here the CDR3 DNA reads TGTGCCAGCAGCTTAGACGGACAGCCCAACACTGAAGCTTTCTTT.

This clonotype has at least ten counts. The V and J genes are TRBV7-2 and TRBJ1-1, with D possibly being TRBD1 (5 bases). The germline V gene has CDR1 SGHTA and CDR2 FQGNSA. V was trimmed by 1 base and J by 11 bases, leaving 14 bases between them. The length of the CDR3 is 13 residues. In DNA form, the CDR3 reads TGTGCCAGCAGCTTAGTCGGGGGAGGGGACGCTTTCTTT. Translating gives CASSLVGGGDAFF.

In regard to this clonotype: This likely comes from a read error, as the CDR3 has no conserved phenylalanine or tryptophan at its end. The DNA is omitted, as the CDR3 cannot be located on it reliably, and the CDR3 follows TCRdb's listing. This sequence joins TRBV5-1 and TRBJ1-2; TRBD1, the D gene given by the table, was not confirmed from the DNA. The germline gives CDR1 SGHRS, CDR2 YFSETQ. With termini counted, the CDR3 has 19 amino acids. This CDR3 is CASSLWPRGAQDWGYGDNY.

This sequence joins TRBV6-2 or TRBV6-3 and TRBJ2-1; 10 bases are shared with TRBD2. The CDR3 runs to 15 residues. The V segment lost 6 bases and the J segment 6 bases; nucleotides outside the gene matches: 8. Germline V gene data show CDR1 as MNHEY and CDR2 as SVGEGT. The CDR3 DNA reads TGTGCCAGCAGATTTACTAGCGGGGAGTCCAATGAGCAGTTCTTC. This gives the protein CASRFTSGESNEQFF.

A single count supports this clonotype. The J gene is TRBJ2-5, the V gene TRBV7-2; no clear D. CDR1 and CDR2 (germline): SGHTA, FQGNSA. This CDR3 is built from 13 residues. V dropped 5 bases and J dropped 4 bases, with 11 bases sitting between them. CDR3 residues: CASSRSPGETQYF. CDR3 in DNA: TGTGCCAGCAGCCGGTCCCCGGGAGAGACCCAGTACTTC.

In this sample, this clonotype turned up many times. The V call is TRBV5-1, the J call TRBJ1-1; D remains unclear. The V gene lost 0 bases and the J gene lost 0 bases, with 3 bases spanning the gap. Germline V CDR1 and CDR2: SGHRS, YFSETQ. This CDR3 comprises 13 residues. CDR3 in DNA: TGCGCCAGCAGCTTGGTGGTGAACACTGAAGCTTTCTTT. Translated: CASSLVVNTEAFF. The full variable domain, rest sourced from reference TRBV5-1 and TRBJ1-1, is KAGVTQTPRYLIKTRGQQVTLSCSPISGHRSVSWYQQTPGQGLQFLFEYFSETQRNKGNFPGRFSGRQFSNSRSEMNVSTLELGDSALYLCASSLVVNTEAFFGQGTRLTVV.

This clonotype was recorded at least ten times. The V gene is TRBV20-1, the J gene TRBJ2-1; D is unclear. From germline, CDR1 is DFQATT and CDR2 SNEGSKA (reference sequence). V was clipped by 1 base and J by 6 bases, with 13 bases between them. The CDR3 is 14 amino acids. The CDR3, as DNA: TGCAGTGCTAGAGCGTGGCTAGTCTCCAATGAGCAGTTCTTC. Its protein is CSARAWLVSNEQFF.

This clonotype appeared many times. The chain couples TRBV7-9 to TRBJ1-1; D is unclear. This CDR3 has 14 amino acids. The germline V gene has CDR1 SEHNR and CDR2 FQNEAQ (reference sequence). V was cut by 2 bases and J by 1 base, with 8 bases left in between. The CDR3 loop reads CASSLTGRNTEAFF. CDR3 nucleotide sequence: TGTGCCAGCAGCTTAACGGGGAGGAACACTGAAGCTTTCTTT.

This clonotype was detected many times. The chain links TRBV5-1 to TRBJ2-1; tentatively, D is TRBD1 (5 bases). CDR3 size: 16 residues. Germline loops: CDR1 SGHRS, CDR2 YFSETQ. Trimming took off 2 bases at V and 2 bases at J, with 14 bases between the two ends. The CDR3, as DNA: TGCGCCAGCAGCTTAAGACAGACCCTCACCTACAATGAGCAGTTCTTC. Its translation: CASSLRQTLTYNEQFF.